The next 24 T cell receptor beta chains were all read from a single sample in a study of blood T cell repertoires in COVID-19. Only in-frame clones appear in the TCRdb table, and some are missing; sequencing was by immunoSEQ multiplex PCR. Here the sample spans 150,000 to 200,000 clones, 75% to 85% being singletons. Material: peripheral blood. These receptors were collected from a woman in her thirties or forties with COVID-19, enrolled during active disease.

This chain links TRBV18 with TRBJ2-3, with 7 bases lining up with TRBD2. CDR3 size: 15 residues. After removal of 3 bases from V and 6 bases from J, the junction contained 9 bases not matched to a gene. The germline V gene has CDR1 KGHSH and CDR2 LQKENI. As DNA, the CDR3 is TGTGCCAGCTCACCGGGACTACTAGAGGGGGATACGCAGTATTTT. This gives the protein CASSPGLLEGDTQYF. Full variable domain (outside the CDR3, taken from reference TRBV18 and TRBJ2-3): NAGVMQNPRHLVRRRGQEARLRCSPMKGHSHVYWYRQLPEEGLKFMVYLQKENIIDESGMPKERFSAEFPKEGPSILRIQQVVRGDSAAYFCASSPGLLEGDTQYFGPGTRLTVL.

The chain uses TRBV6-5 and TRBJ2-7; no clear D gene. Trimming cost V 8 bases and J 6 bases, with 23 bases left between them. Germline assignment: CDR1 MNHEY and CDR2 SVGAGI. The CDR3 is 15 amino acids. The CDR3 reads CASWAARIPLVEQYF. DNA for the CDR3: TGTGCCAGCTGGGCAGCCCGAATACCTCTTGTCGAGCAGTACTTC.

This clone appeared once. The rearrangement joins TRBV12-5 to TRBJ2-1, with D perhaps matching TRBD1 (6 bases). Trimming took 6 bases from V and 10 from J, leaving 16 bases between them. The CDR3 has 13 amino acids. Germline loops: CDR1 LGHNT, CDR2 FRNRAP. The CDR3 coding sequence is TGTGCTAGTGGATCGGACAGCCACGGGGAGCAGTTCTTC. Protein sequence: CASGSDSHGEQFF. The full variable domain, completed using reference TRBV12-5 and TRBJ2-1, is DARVTQTPRHKVTEMGQEVTMRCQPILGHNTVFWYRQTMMQGLELLAYFRNRAPLDDSGMPKDRFSAEMPDATLATLKIQPSEPRDSAVYFCASGSDSHGEQFFGPGTRLTVL.

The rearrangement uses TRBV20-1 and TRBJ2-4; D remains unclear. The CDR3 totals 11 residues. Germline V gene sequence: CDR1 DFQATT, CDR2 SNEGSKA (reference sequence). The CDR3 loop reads CAAGLLNIQYF. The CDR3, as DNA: TGCGCCGCAGGTCTTTTAAACATTCAGTACTTC.

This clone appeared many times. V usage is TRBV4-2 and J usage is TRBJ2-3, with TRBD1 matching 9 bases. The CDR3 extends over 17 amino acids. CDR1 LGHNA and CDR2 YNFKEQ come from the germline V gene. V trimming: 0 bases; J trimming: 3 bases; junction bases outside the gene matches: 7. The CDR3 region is CASSQDTPGQGTDTQYF. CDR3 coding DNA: TGTGCCAGCAGCCAAGATACGCCGGGACAGGGAACAGATACGCAGTATTTT.

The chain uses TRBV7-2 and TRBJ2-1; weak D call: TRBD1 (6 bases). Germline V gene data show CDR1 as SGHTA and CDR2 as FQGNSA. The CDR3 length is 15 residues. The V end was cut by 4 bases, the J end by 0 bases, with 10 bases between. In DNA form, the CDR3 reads TGTGCCAGCAGCTGGACAGAGAGCTCCTACAATGAGCAGTTCTTC. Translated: CASSWTESSYNEQFF.

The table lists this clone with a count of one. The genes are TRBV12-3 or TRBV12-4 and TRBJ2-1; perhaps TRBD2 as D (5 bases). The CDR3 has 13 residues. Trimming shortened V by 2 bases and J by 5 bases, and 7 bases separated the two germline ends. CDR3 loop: CASSLRTDNEQFF. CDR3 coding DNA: TGTGCCAGCAGTTTACGGACTGACAATGAGCAGTTCTTC.

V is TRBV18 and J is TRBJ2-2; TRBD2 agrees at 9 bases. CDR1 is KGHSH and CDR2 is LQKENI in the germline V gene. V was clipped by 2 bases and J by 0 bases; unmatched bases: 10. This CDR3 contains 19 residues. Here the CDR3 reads CASSPVTRLAEANTGELFF. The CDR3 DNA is TGTGCCAGCTCACCAGTGACGAGACTAGCGGAAGCGAACACCGGGGAGCTGTTTTTT.

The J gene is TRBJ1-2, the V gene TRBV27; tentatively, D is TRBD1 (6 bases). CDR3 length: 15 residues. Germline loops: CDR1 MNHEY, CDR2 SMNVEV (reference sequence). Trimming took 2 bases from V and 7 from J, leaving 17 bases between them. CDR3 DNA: TGTGCCAGCAGTTTAAGGTCAGGGGATATCTCTGGCTACACCTTC. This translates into CASSLRSGDISGYTF.

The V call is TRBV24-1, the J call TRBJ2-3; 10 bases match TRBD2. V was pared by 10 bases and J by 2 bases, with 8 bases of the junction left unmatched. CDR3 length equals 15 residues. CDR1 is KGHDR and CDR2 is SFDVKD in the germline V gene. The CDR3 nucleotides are TGTGCCACACAGAGGGGGACTAGCGTCACAGATACGCAGTATTTT. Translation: CATQRGTSVTDTQYF.

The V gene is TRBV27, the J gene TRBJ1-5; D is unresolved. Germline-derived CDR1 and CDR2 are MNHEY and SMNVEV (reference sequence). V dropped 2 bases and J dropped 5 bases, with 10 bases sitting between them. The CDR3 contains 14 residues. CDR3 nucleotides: TGTGCCAGCAGTTTAAGACGGGAATATCAGCCCCAGCATTTT. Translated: CASSLRREYQPQHF.

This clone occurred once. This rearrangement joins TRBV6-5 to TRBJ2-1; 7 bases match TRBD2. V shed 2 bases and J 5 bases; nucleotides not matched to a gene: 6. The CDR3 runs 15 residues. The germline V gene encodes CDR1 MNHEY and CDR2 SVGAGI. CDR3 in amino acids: CASSYRGGSHNEQFF. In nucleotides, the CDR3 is TGTGCCAGCAGTTACAGGGGCGGGAGCCACAATGAGCAGTTCTTC.

The CDR3 DNA reads TGTGCCAGCAGCCCTGGGCTAGCGGGAGGCCCGTTCTTC. Translated, it gives CASSPGLAGGPFF. The rearrangement joins TRBV11-2 to TRBJ2-1; 11 positions agree with TRBD2. CDR1 and CDR2 (germline): SGHAT, FQNNGV. Trimming took 5 bases from V and 15 from J; bases not matched to a gene: 9. The CDR3 extends over 13 amino acids.

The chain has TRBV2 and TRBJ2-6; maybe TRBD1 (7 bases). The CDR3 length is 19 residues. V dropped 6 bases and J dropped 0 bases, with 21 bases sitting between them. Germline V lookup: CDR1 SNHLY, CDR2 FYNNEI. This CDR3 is CASRGLGGQVNSGANVLTF. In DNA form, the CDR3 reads TGTGCCAGCAGGGGTTTGGGAGGACAGGTGAACTCTGGGGCCAACGTCCTGACTTTC. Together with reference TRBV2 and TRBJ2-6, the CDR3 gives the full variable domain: EPEVTQTPSHQVTQMGQEVILRCVPISNHLYFYWYRQILGQKVEFLVSFYNNEISEKSEIFDDQFSVERPDGSNFTLKIRSTKLEDSAMYFCASRGLGGQVNSGANVLTFGAGSRLTVL.

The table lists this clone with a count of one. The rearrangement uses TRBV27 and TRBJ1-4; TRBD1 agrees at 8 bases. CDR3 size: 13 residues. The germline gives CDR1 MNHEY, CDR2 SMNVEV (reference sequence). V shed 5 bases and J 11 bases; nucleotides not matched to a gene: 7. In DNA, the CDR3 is TGTGCCAGCAGTAGGGACAGGAGGGGGAAACTGTTTTTT. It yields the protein CASSRDRRGKLFF.

The chain's CDR3 is CASSLPMNTEAFF. DNA of the CDR3: TGTGCCAGCAGCTTACCCATGAACACTGAAGCTTTCTTT. This chain joins TRBV12-3 or TRBV12-4 and TRBJ1-1, with D unresolved. This CDR3 is 13 amino acids long. The V end was cut by 6 bases, the J end by 0 bases, with 8 bases between.

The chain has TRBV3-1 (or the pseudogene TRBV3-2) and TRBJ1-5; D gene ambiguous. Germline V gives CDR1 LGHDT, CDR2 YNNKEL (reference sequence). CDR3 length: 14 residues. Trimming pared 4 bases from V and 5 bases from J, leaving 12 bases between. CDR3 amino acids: CASSPHIIDQPQHF. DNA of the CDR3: TGTGCCAGCAGCCCACACATTATTGATCAGCCCCAGCATTTT.

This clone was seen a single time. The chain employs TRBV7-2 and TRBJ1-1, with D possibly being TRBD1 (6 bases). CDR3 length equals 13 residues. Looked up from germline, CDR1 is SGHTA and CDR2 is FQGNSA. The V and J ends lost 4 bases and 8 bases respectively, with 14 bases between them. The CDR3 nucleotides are TGTGCCAGCAGCTGGGATGGACAGAAAGAAGCTTTCTTT. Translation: CASSWDGQKEAFF.

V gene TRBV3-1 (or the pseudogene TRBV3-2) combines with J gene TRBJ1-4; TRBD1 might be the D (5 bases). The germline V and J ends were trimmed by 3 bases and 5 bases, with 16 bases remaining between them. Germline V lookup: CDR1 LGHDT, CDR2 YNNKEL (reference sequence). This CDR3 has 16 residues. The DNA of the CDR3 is TGTGCCAGCAGCCAGATAGCAGGGCGAAAGAATGAAAAACTGTTTTTT. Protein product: CASSQIAGRKNEKLFF.

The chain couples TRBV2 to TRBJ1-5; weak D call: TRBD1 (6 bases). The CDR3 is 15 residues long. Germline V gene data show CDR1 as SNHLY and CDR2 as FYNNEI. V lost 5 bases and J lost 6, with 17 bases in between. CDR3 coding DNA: TGTGCCAGCAGTTTAACAGGGTTCATGACTCAGCCCCAGCATTTT. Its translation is CASSLTGFMTQPQHF.

The CDR3: CSVGSTAWALSTDTQYF. CDR3 sequence (DNA): TGCAGCGTTGGGTCGACAGCGTGGGCCCTAAGCACAGATACGCAGTATTTT. The rearrangement joins TRBV29-1 to TRBJ2-3; D may be TRBD1 (5 bases). Germline values: CDR1 SQVTM, CDR2 ANQGSEA. The CDR3 consists of 17 residues. V dropped 4 bases and J dropped 0 bases, with 20 bases sitting between them.

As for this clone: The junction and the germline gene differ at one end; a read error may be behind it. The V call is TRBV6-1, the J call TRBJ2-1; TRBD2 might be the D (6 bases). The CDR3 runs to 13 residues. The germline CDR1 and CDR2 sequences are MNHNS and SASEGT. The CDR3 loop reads CASSEGSWSGLIF. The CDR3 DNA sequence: TGTGCCAGCAGTGAAGGTAGCTGGAGCGGGCTGATCTTC.

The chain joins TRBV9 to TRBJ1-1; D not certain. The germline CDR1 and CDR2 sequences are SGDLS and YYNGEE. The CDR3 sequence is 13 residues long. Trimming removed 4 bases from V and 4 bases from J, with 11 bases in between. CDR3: CASSPSMSTEAFF. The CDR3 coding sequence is TGTGCCAGCAGCCCTTCTATGAGCACTGAAGCTTTCTTT.

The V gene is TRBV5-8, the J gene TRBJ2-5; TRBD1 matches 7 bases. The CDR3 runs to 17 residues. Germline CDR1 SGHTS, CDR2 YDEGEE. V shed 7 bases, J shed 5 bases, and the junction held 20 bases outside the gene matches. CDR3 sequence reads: CASLPWKGQSAVETQYF. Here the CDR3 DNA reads TGTGCCAGCCTACCTTGGAAGGGACAGTCGGCGGTCGAGACCCAGTACTTC. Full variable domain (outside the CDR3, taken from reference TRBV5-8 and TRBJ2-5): EAGVTQSPTHLIKTRGQQATLRCSPISGHTSVYWYQQALGLGLQFLLWYDEGEERNRGNFPPRFSGRQFPNYSSELNVNALELEDSALYLCASLPWKGQSAVETQYFGPGTRLLVL.